This T cell receptor (beta chain) was retrieved from a study of T cell clonotyping in hematopoietic cell transplantation (dated by TCRdb to the early 2020s). Broadly, across the study: Recipient samples taken before transplant were obtained following cytoreduction. A total of some 130 blood samples were gathered in the study from around 40 consecutive transplant recipients along with their related donors. Patients were recruited between September 2015 and January 2017 and followed until late 2020 or death. Overall results and qualifications from the work: The sample size was limited and the cells went unsorted, which meant the CD4 and CD8 repertoire contributions could not be told apart. Recipient repertoires showed only a small fraction of overlap with donor repertoires, and over 95% appeared de novo at the given depth. Broader posttransplant TCR repertoire diversity was predicted by donor and pretransplant recipient Inverse Simpson Index values. After transplant, TCR diversity in recipients dropped, and pathologically expanded clonotypes climbed progressively between day 30 and day 180.

TCR beta CDR3 regions were amplified from genomic DNA with the immunoSEQ assay, a bias-controlled multiplex PCR using V- and J-specific primers. A second PCR step added a proprietary barcode and Illumina adapter sequences to the CDR3 amplicons. An Illumina MiSeq instrument was used for sequencing of the CDR3 libraries. The original pipeline was this. Export and quality control were handled in immunoSEQ Analyzer 3.0, while downstream analyses relied on R Bioconductor and Immunarch. Only productive rearrangements in the normalized downsampled data set were used to calculate repertoire metrics. Pathologically expanded clonotypes were defined as those larger than 5 templates in the normalized cohort. The Inverse Simpson Index was used to measure repertoire diversity. CMV-specificity analyses were carried out on the non-normalized data set to capture all clonotypes. What TCRdb holds here is the immuneACCESS table cut down to in-frame rearrangements. Part of the clones is not present; checked against another copy, under half of the missing clones reflect an unresolved V gene, and the others are unexplained. For V, J and clone size, that table is used; D and trimming come from the DNA. Recorded for this sample are more than 20,000 clones; 75% to 85% of them occurred a single time. Nearly 25% of the sample belongs to the ten largest clones.

V sheds 3 bases and J sheds 1 base, leaving 6 bases between their ends. The CDR3 measures 14 amino acids from cysteine to phenylalanine. The kept DNA is CDR3 alone, 42 bases in frame from the first base. The germline V gene yields SNHLY for CDR1 and FYNNEI for CDR2. A few counts support this clone. Its antigen is currently not known. Base qualities were left out, and no much larger clone turns up one base away. The time point label of this sample denotes: recipient sample about 28 days before transplant, after cytoreduction. Blood from recipients was drawn about 28 days before transplant and again at days 30, 100 and 180 after transplant. Nuclei Lysis Solution was used to extract genomic DNA from fresh or cryopreserved unfractionated peripheral blood mononuclear cells.

The clonotype was recovered from a woman aged 55-69 years with acute myeloid leukemia. Some clones in this sample may be carry-over from other donors' samples. The chain is made from TRBV2 and TRBJ2-2, with no reliable assignment of the D segment. Sequencing was performed on peripheral blood mononuclear cells, taken before stem cell transplant. The CDR3 reads as follows: CASSDMRNTGELFF. In nucleotide form, the sequence is TGTGCCAGCAGTGACATGCGGAACACCGGGGAGCTGTTTTTT.